The clone carrying this T cell receptor (beta chain) was recorded many times. The data are from a study of HIV-infected patients and healthy controls. Germline V CDR1 and CDR2: SQVTM, ANQGSEA. The CDR3 contains 15 residues. The V and J ends lost 7 bases and 7 bases, in that order; junction bases with no gene match: 12. TCRdb analysed the 5' RACE reads with MiXCR anew, one entry per CDR3 protein. The repertoire holds some 17,000 distinct CDR3 sequences, with around 17% as singletons. The chain couples TRBV29-1 to TRBJ2-2; TRBD2 aligns across 10 bases. Sequenced material: CD8+ T cells from blood. The sequence derives from a human donor in good health. This CDR3 is CSAGTSDPTYGELFF. Here the CDR3 DNA reads TGCAGCGCCGGGACTAGCGACCCCACTTACGGGGAGCTGTTTTTT.